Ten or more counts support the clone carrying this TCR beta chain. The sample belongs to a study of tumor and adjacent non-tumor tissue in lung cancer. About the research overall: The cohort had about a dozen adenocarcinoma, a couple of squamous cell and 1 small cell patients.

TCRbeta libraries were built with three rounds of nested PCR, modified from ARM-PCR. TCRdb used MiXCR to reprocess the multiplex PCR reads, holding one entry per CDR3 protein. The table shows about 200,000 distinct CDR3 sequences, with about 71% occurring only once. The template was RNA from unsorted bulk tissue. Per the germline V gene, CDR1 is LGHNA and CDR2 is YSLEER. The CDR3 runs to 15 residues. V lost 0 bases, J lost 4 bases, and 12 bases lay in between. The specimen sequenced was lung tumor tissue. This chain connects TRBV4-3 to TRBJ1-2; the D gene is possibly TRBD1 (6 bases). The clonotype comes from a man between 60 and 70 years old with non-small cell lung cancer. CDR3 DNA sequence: TGCGCCAGCAGCCAAGACCCACAGGGCAGCTATGGCTACACCTTC. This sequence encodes CASSQDPQGSYGYTF.